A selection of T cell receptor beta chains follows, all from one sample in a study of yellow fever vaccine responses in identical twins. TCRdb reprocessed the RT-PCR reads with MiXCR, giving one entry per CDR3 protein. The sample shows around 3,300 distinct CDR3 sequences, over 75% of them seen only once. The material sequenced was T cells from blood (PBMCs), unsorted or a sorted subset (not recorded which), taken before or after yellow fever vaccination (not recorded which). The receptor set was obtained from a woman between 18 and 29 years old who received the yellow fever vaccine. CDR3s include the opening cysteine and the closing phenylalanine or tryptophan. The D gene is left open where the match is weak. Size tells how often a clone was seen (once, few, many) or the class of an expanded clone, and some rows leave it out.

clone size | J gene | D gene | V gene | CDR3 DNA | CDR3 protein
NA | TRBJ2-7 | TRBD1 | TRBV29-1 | TGCAGCGTTGAAAGTGGGACAGGGTACGAGCAGTACTTC | CSVESGTGYEQYF
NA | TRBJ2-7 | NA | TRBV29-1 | TGCAGCGTTGGGGGATTCGGCTCCTACGAGCAGTACTTC | CSVGGFGSYEQYF
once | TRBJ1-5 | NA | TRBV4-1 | TGCGCCAGCAGCCAAGCTGGCGGCAATCAGCCCCAGCATTTT | CASSQAGGNQPQHF
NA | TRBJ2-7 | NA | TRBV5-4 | TGTGCCAGCAGCTTGCAGGACGGCTACGAGCAGTACTTC | CASSLQDGYEQYF
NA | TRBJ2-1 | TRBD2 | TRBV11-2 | TGTGCCAGCAGCGAAACTAGCGGGGGAAACAATGAGCAGTTCTTC | CASSETSGGNNEQFF
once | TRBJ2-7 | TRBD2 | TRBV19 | TGTGCCAGTAGTATATCCGTAGCGGGAGATTTCTACGAGCAGTACTTC | CASSISVAGDFYEQYF
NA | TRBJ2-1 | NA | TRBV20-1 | TGCAGTGTTAAGGTGACCGTTTCCTACAATGAGCAGTTCTTC | CSVKVTVSYNEQFF
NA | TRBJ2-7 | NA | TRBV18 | TGTGCCAGCTCATCCCGAGCCTACGAGCAGTACTTC | CASSSRAYEQYF
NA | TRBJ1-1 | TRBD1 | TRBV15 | TGTGCCACCAGCGGTAGTTGGACAGGGCGGAACACTGAAGCTTTCTTT | CATSGSWTGRNTEAFF
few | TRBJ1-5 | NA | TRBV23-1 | TGCGCCAGCAGTCCTCGGGGCGACAGCTCCAATCAGCCCCAGCATTTT | CASSPRGDSSNQPQHF
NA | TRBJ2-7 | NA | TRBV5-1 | TGCGCCAGCAGCTTGGATTCTAGCAACGAAGTGTACGAGCAGTACTTC | CASSLDSSNEVYEQYF
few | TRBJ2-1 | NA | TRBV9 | TGTGCCAGCGAGTCTAGCAGTACCCACAATGAGCAGTTCTTC | CASESSSTHNEQFF
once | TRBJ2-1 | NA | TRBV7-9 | TGTGCCAGCACCTTAAGAGGGACTCGAGACTCAAATGAGCAGTTCTTC | CASTLRGTRDSNEQFF
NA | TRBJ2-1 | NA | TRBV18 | TGTGCCAGCTCACCCCCCGGACAGTTCCCCTACAATGAGCAGTTCTTC | CASSPPGQFPYNEQFF
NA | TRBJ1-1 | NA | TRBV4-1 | TGCGCCAGCAGAAACAGATTAATGAACACTGAAGCTTTCTTT | CASRNRLMNTEAFF
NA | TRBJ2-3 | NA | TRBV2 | TGTGCCAGCGGAAAAGACCTCGCAGATACGCAGTATTTT | CASGKDLADTQYF
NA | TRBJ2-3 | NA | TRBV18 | TGTGCCAGCTCACCACCTATGAGACTGGGAGATACGCAGTATTTT | CASSPPMRLGDTQYF
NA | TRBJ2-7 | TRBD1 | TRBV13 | TGTGCCAGTGGTCCCGACAGGGGACACGAGCAGTACTTC | CASGPDRGHEQYF